Each of the 15 T cell receptor beta chains below was sequenced from the same sample in a study of shared clonotypes between healthy human individuals. Clones were read by immunoSEQ multiplex PCR, and TCRdb kept only the in-frame ones, dropping some. The sample holds around 440,000 clones, 77% seen once. Sequencing was done on a sample of PBMCs. Receptors originate from a woman aged 40-49 years in good health. Some clones in this sample may be carry-over from other donors' samples.

This chain connects TRBV29-1 to TRBJ2-5, with D possibly being TRBD2 (5 bases). This CDR3 region has 15 residues. Germline CDR1 and CDR2: SQVTM and ANQGSEA. V lost 6 bases to trimming and J lost 1 base, with 18 bases between them. The CDR3 DNA reads TGCAGCGTCCAAGCACTAGACGGGCTCCAAGAGACCCAGTACTTC. This translates into CSVQALDGLQETQYF.

The V gene is TRBV18, the J gene TRBJ2-1; 8 bases are a match to TRBD2. CDR1 is KGHSH and CDR2 is LQKENI in the germline V gene. The CDR3 sequence is 14 residues long. V shed 3 bases, J shed 7 bases, and the junction held 5 bases outside the gene matches. This CDR3 reads CASSPREGKNEQFF. The CDR3 DNA reads TGTGCCAGCTCACCCCGGGAGGGTAAGAATGAGCAGTTCTTC.

The chain is built from TRBV11-3 and TRBJ2-1; 15 bases agree with TRBD2. V was clipped by 1 base and J by 7 bases; unmatched bases: 5. CDR1 SGHNT and CDR2 YENEEA come from the germline V gene. This CDR3 is built from 17 residues. The CDR3, as DNA: TGTGCCAGCAGCTTAGGGTCCGGGACTAGCGGGAGGAATGAGCAGTTCTTC. Residues: CASSLGSGTSGRNEQFF.

This rearrangement joins TRBV15 to TRBJ2-7; no definite D call. Germline values: CDR1 LNHNV, CDR2 YYDKDF (reference sequence). The V end was cut by 0 bases, the J end by 5 bases, with 14 bases between. The CDR3 spans 15 residues. The CDR3 loop is CATSRDFASADEQYF. CDR3 nucleotides: TGTGCCACCAGCAGAGATTTTGCCAGCGCTGACGAGCAGTACTTC.

In its sample, this clone was seen once. The chain combines TRBV9 with TRBJ2-7; possibly TRBD1 for D (6 bases). The CDR3 extends over 13 amino acids. The ends were cut back, 2 bases at V and 6 bases at J, with 12 bases in the middle. The germline gives CDR1 SGDLS, CDR2 YYNGEE. CDR3 nucleotide sequence: TGTGCCAGCAGCGTTGTGGGGGCGTCCGAGCAGTACTTC. This codes for CASSVVGASEQYF.

The chain links TRBV11-2 to TRBJ1-1; no definite D call. There are 13 residues in the CDR3. Germline V gene data show CDR1 as SGHAT and CDR2 as FQNNGV. V shed 0 bases and J shed 11 bases, with 13 bases lying between them. CDR3 in DNA: TGTGCCAGCAGCTTAGAGGGGAGACAACCGGCTTTCTTT. Protein sequence: CASSLEGRQPAFF. Full variable domain (remainder filled in from reference TRBV11-2 and TRBJ1-1): EAGVAQSPRYKIIEKRQSVAFWCNPISGHATLYWYQQILGQGPKLLIQFQNNGVVDDSQLPKDRFSAERLKGVDSTLKIQPAKLEDSAVYLCASSLEGRQPAFFGQGTRLTVV.

This chain joins TRBV28 and TRBJ2-4; 11 nucleotides line up with TRBD1. Trimming took 1 base from V and 0 from J; bases not matched to a gene: 17. The length of the CDR3 is 22 residues. Germline CDR1 reads MDHEN; CDR2 reads SYDVKM. CDR3 sequence reads: CASSLFIGRTGGRPKAKNIQYF. CDR3 nucleotide sequence: TGTGCCAGCAGTTTATTTATCGGCCGGACAGGGGGCCGACCAAAAGCCAAAAACATTCAGTACTTC.

With respect to this clone: A far larger clone lies a single base away; this is likely a read error. The chain is built from TRBV19 and TRBJ1-5; a weak D match, TRBD1 (6 bases). CDR3 size: 13 residues. V was shortened by 6 bases and J by 6 bases, with 12 bases between the two germline ends. The V gene's germline CDR1 is LNHDA and CDR2 SQIVND (reference sequence). CDR3 sequence reads: CASSPYRVQPQHF. CDR3 bases: TGTGCCAGTAGCCCGTACAGGGTTCAGCCCCAGCATTTT.

The chain links TRBV7-2 to TRBJ1-4, with TRBD1 as a possible D gene (5 bases). V was trimmed by 1 base and J by 5 bases, leaving 14 bases between them. The CDR3 covers 16 residues. CDR1 and CDR2 from the germline V gene are SGHTA and FQGNSA. The CDR3 here is CASSLEAQGGNEKLFF. CDR3 coding DNA: TGTGCCAGCAGCTTAGAAGCGCAGGGTGGGAATGAAAAACTGTTTTTT.

V is TRBV5-1 and J is TRBJ2-3, with a weak D call TRBD2 (5 bases). V lost 5 bases and J 0 bases, leaving 13 bases between the germline ends. Per germline, CDR1 SGHRS and CDR2 YFSETQ. This CDR3 has 15 residues. In nucleotides, the CDR3 is TGCGCCAGCAGTACAAGCGGAGTGAGCACAGATACGCAGTATTTT. This sequence encodes CASSTSGVSTDTQYF.

The chain is built from TRBV28 and TRBJ1-1; 10 bases agree with TRBD1. Germline loops: CDR1 MDHEN, CDR2 SYDVKM. Trimming at V came to 2 bases and at J to 5 bases, leaving 2 bases not matched to a gene. CDR3 length: 14 amino acids. This CDR3 reads CASSLGTGVTEAFF. The CDR3 region has the DNA TGTGCCAGCAGTTTAGGGACAGGGGTAACTGAAGCTTTCTTT.

A note on this clone: A read error is the likely source, as a far larger clone sits one nucleotide away. This chain connects TRBV30 to TRBJ2-3; weak D call: TRBD1 (6 bases). CDR3 size: 14 residues. In germline, CDR1 is GTSNPN, CDR2 SVGIG (reference sequence). Trimming stripped 4 bases from V and 0 bases from J, with 11 bases between. CDR3: CAWMRGKSTDTQYF. DNA for the CDR3: TGTGCCTGGATGAGGGGGAAAAGCACAGATACGCAGTATTTT.

The V call is TRBV7-2, the J call TRBJ1-2; the D is unclear. Trimming pared 5 bases from V and 2 bases from J, leaving 12 bases between. The CDR3 spans 14 residues. CDR1 SGHTA and CDR2 FQGNSA come from the germline V gene. CDR3 sequence: CASSNTVFNYGYTF. CDR3 sequence (DNA): TGTGCCAGCAGCAACACGGTATTCAACTATGGCTACACCTTC.

The rearrangement uses TRBV7-3 and TRBJ2-7; D remains ambiguous. The CDR3 totals 13 residues. V lost 0 bases and J lost 6, with 9 bases in between. CDR1 is SGHTA, CDR2 FQGTGA, per germline. The CDR3 loop is CASSLTWASEQYF. CDR3 DNA sequence: TGTGCCAGCAGCTTAACCTGGGCTAGCGAGCAGTACTTC.

This sequence joins TRBV7-9 and TRBJ1-5; possibly TRBD1 for D (5 bases). V was clipped by 3 bases and J by 0 bases, with 9 bases between them. Germline CDR1 and CDR2: SEHNR and FQNEAQ (reference sequence). CDR3 length equals 15 residues. Written as DNA, the CDR3 is TGTGCCAGCAGCTTGTGGGGGAATAGCAATCAGCCCCAGCATTTT. Its translation: CASSLWGNSNQPQHF.